Below are 23 T cell receptor beta chains sequenced from a single sample in a study of cytomegalovirus exposure and HLA in healthy donors. In the PCR, 60 Vbeta and 13 Jbeta primers were used. Clones were read by immunoSEQ multiplex PCR, and TCRdb kept only the in-frame ones, dropping some. The sample records about 200,000 clones, about 80% being singletons. The sequencing sample was made of PBMCs. These receptor sequences come from a woman in her twenties or thirties in good health and CMV-seronegative.

This clone was counted between two and nine times. This chain links TRBV30 with TRBJ1-5; D might be TRBD1 (6 bases). The CDR3 covers 15 residues. V lost 0 bases and J lost 1, with 10 bases in between. CDR1 and CDR2 from the germline V gene are GTSNPN and SVGIG (reference sequence). CDR3: CAWSVGASSNQPQHF. DNA for the CDR3: TGTGCCTGGAGTGTGGGGGCTAGCAGCAATCAGCCCCAGCATTTT.

This clone appeared a few times. V usage is TRBV13 and J usage is TRBJ2-5; TRBD2 agrees at 11 bases. The J call could be wrong; TRBJ2-7 is a better fit for the DNA end. Looked up from germline, CDR1 is PRHDT and CDR2 is FYEKMQ (reference sequence). The CDR3 covers 17 residues. CDR3 sequence: CASSLGLETSGGYEQYF. The CDR3 DNA reads as TGTGCCAGCAGCTTAGGCCTTGAAACTAGCGGGGGCTACGAGCAGTACTTC.

This chain links TRBV7-9 with TRBJ2-1; 8 bases align to TRBD1. Per the germline V gene, CDR1 is SEHNR and CDR2 is FQNEAQ (reference sequence). V trimming: 5 bases; J trimming: 3 bases; junction bases outside the gene matches: 9. This CDR3 is 16 amino acids long. The CDR3 region is CASSNSGTGVYNEQFF. The CDR3 DNA follows: TGTGCCAGCAGCAATTCCGGGACAGGAGTCTACAATGAGCAGTTCTTC. The full variable domain, with the rest looked up from reference TRBV7-9 and TRBJ2-1, is DTGVSQNPRHKITKRGQNVTFRCDPISEHNRLYWYRQTLGQGPEFLTYFQNEAQLEKSRLLSDRFSAERPKGSFSTLEIQRTEQGDSAMYLCASSNSGTGVYNEQFFGPGTRLTVL.

The rearrangement joins TRBV28 to TRBJ2-3, with 9 bases identical to TRBD2. Trimming took 4 bases from V and 5 from J; bases not matched to a gene: 7. Germline CDR1 is MDHEN and CDR2 is SYDVKM. This CDR3 has 15 residues. The CDR3 protein is CASSWRGSGRDTQYF. The CDR3, as DNA: TGTGCCAGCAGTTGGAGGGGTAGCGGGAGAGATACGCAGTATTTT.

This clone has more than one count but fewer than ten. The CDR3 nucleotides read TGTGCCAGCTCACTACAGCAGGATCAGCCCCAGCATTTT. This translates into CASSLQQDQPQHF. This chain links TRBV18 with TRBJ1-5; D is uncertain. The CDR3 contains 13 residues. Trimming shortened V by 4 bases and J by 5 bases, and 9 bases separated the two germline ends. Germline V gives CDR1 KGHSH, CDR2 LQKENI.

The V gene is TRBV4-2, the J gene TRBJ1-1, with D possibly TRBD1 on 5 matching bases. Germline CDR1 is LGHNA and CDR2 is YNFKEQ. The CDR3 runs 14 residues. The V end lost 4 bases, the J end lost 4 bases, and 13 bases lay between the germline ends. The CDR3 here is CASSPSTGGTEAFF. The CDR3, as DNA: TGTGCCAGCAGCCCCTCGACCGGGGGCACTGAAGCTTTCTTT.

This rearrangement joins TRBV5-1 to TRBJ1-3, with a possible D match to TRBD1 (5 bases). Trimming took off 3 bases at V and 0 bases at J, with 10 bases between the two ends. Looked up from germline, CDR1 is SGHRS and CDR2 is YFSETQ. The CDR3 contains 15 residues. The CDR3 reads CASSYTGTSGNTIYF. The CDR3 bases are TGCGCCAGCAGCTATACAGGTACCTCTGGAAACACCATATATTTT.

The gene calls are TRBV28 and TRBJ2-3, with 9 positions matching TRBD2. The CDR3 is 15 amino acids. Germline V gives CDR1 MDHEN, CDR2 SYDVKM. Trimming at V came to 4 bases and at J to 4 bases, leaving 6 bases not matched to a gene. The CDR3 loop is CASSSRREGPDTQYF. DNA for the CDR3: TGTGCCAGCAGTTCACGGCGGGAGGGCCCAGATACGCAGTATTTT.

This clone was seen once. The chain employs TRBV21-1 and TRBJ2-7; the D call of TRBD2 is as the table states it, not checked on the DNA. TRBV21-1 is marked as a pseudogene. The CDR3 contains 12 residues. CDR3 protein: CASSKFRGEQYF. The CDR3, as DNA: TGTGCCAGCAGCAAGTTTCGGGGCGAGCAGTACTTC.

This clone came up a few times. The gene calls are TRBV14 and TRBJ2-1, with 7 bases aligning to TRBD2. CDR1 and CDR2 (germline): SGHDN, FVKESK. The CDR3 has 15 amino acids. J lost 5 bases, V lost 4 bases, and 8 bases had no gene match. CDR3 coding DNA: TGTGCCAGCAGCCCATTAACGGGAGGACACAATGAGCAGTTCTTC. This translates into CASSPLTGGHNEQFF.

The genes are TRBV6-1 and TRBJ2-1; 8 bases agree with TRBD2. This CDR3 has 14 residues. The germline V gene has CDR1 MNHNS and CDR2 SASEGT. V trimming: 6 bases; J trimming: 8 bases; junction bases outside the gene matches: 9. The CDR3 DNA sequence: TGTGCCAGCAGAGAGCGGGAGTTCCCTTATGAGCAGTTCTTC. It translates to CASREREFPYEQFF.

The CDR3 protein is CSVGQGKGNTQYF. The CDR3 DNA reads TGCAGCGTTGGACAGGGTAAAGGGAATACGCAGTATTTT. The gene calls are TRBV29-1 and TRBJ2-3; 7 bases are shared with TRBD1. This CDR3 spans 13 amino acids. V lost 4 bases, J lost 7 bases, and 8 bases stayed unmatched. Germline CDR1 reads SQVTM; CDR2 reads ANQGSEA.

This clone appeared once. This chain uses TRBV10-3 with TRBJ1-3, with D unresolved. This CDR3 region has 14 residues. Germline loops: CDR1 ENHRY, CDR2 SYGVKD. V was shortened by 3 bases and J by 0 bases, with 6 bases between the two germline ends. The CDR3 region has the DNA TGTGCCATCAGTGATTCTAGCTCTGGAAACACCATATATTTT. Protein sequence: CAISDSSSGNTIYF.

The CDR3: CASSTNRLPNTEAFF. The DNA of the CDR3 is TGTGCCAGCAGCACCAACAGGTTACCGAACACTGAAGCTTTCTTT. The chain recombines TRBV13 with TRBJ1-1; D is possibly TRBD1 (5 bases). Trimming stripped 5 bases from V and 1 base from J, with 14 bases between. The germline V gene encodes CDR1 PRHDT and CDR2 FYEKMQ (reference sequence). The CDR3 spans 15 residues. The whole variable domain, remainder taken from reference TRBV13 and TRBJ1-1, is AAGVIQSPRHLIKEKRETATLKCYPIPRHDTVYWYQQGPGQDPQFLISFYEKMQSDKGSIPDRFSAQQFSDYHSELNMSSLELGDSALYFCASSTNRLPNTEAFFGQGTRLTVV.

The V gene is TRBV7-9, the J gene TRBJ2-3; TRBD2 matches 7 bases. Per germline, CDR1 SEHNR and CDR2 FQNEAQ (reference sequence). Unmatched junction bases numbered 20, after V lost 5 bases and J lost 9 bases. This CDR3 has 17 residues. The chain's CDR3 is CASSPPPSGPARETQYF. The CDR3, as DNA: TGTGCCAGCAGCCCTCCCCCTAGCGGACCCGCCCGTGAAACGCAGTATTTT.

This clone turned up a few times. The chain uses TRBV27 and TRBJ2-7; 11 nucleotides match TRBD1. J was trimmed by 6 bases and V by 4 bases; bases with no gene match: 11. The germline CDR1 and CDR2 sequences are MNHEY and SMNVEV (reference sequence). CDR3 length equals 16 residues. CDR3 bases: TGTGCCAGCAGTTCAGGTCCGGGACAGGGGGTTCGCGAGCAGTACTTC. It specifies CASSSGPGQGVREQYF.

This sequence joins TRBV6-5 and TRBJ2-2; 7 nucleotides agree with TRBD2. Germline V gives CDR1 MNHEY, CDR2 SVGAGI. V lost 2 bases to trimming and J lost 5 bases; unmatched junction nucleotides: 5. The CDR3 sequence is 15 residues long. CDR3 region: CASSYVGEGTGELFF. The DNA for the CDR3 is TGTGCCAGCAGTTACGTGGGGGAGGGGACCGGGGAGCTGTTTTTT.

This chain uses TRBV4-1 with TRBJ2-5, with a possible D match to TRBD1 (6 bases). Trimming cost V 3 bases and J 1 base, with 18 bases left between them. Germline CDR1 and CDR2: MGHRA and YSYEKL. CDR3 size: 17 residues. The CDR3 spells CASSHLQGTSRQETQYF. The CDR3 DNA sequence: TGCGCCAGCAGCCACCTACAGGGAACCTCCCGCCAAGAGACCCAGTACTTC.

The chain is built from TRBV30 and TRBJ1-2; 8 positions match TRBD1. The junction had 19 bases not matched to a gene; V was cut back by 8 bases and J by 8 bases. Germline V gene lookup returns CDR1 GTSNPN and CDR2 SVGIG (reference sequence). The CDR3 sequence is 15 residues long. The CDR3, as DNA: TGTGCCATCCAAGTTCTTCCCGGGACAGGCGGAGGCTACACCTTC. It encodes CAIQVLPGTGGGYTF.

The rearrangement links TRBV4-1 to TRBJ2-5; the match to TRBD2 covers 9 bases. The ends lost 4 bases at V and 5 bases at J; junction bases unmatched: 14. Germline V gene lookup returns CDR1 MGHRA and CDR2 YSYEKL. The CDR3 contains 17 residues. The CDR3 DNA is TGCGCCAGCAGCCGCCAGTTCTTAGCGGGAGCGGGGGAGACCCAGTACTTC. Its translation is CASSRQFLAGAGETQYF.

The chain combines TRBV4-1 with TRBJ2-7; no clear D gene. V was cut by 1 base and J by 0 bases, with 16 bases left in between. CDR3 size: 17 residues. Looked up from germline, CDR1 is MGHRA and CDR2 is YSYEKL. CDR3 nucleotides: TGCGCCAGCAGCCAAGTCTGGGCGCCGGATGCCTCCTACGAGCAGTACTTC. Translation: CASSQVWAPDASYEQYF.

CDR3 sequence: CASSIDRGRGHPISGANVLTF. The CDR3 DNA reads TGTGCCAGTAGTATAGACCGCGGCAGGGGCCATCCAATTTCTGGGGCCAACGTCCTGACTTTC. The V gene is TRBV19, the J gene TRBJ2-6; perhaps TRBD1 as D (6 bases). Germline CDR1 and CDR2: LNHDA and SQIVND (reference sequence). This CDR3 is built from 21 residues. Trimming pared 0 bases from V and 1 base from J, leaving 22 bases between.

The J gene is TRBJ1-5, the V gene TRBV7-9; D uncertain. This CDR3 comprises 15 residues. The V gene lost 3 bases and the J gene lost 4 bases, with 13 bases spanning the gap. Germline V gives CDR1 SEHNR, CDR2 FQNEAQ (reference sequence). The CDR3 DNA reads as TGTGCCAGCAGCTTTGGGCCCCTTGAGAATCAGCCCCAGCATTTT. Translated, it gives CASSFGPLENQPQHF. Drawing the rest from reference TRBV7-9 and TRBJ1-5, the complete variable domain is DTGVSQNPRHKITKRGQNVTFRCDPISEHNRLYWYRQTLGQGPEFLTYFQNEAQLEKSRLLSDRFSAERPKGSFSTLEIQRTEQGDSAMYLCASSFGPLENQPQHFGDGTRLSIL.